The 32 T cell receptor beta chains below were found in one sample sequenced in a study of OX40 agonist ivuxolimab in advanced cancers. This table comes from immunoSEQ multiplex PCR, and its TCRdb copy is limited to in-frame clones, with some not included. The data show 130,000 or so clones, just over 90% seen once. Sequencing was performed on CD4+ or CD8+ T cells sorted from blood, taken in a trial of the OX40 agonist ivuxolimab. These receptors came from an adult with an advanced solid tumor such as melanoma, head and neck, liver or kidney cancer.

V is TRBV27 and J is TRBJ1-4; D uncertain. CDR3 length: 12 residues. The germline CDR1 and CDR2 sequences are MNHEY and SMNVEV (reference sequence). Trimming cost V 8 bases and J 7 bases, with 11 bases left between them. CDR3 nucleotides: TGTGCCAGCTCGACGGGTGGTGAAAAACTGTTTTTT. It specifies CASSTGGEKLFF. The full variable domain, with the rest looked up from reference TRBV27 and TRBJ1-4, is EAQVTQNPRYLITVTGKKLTVTCSQNMNHEYMSWYRQDPGLGLRQIYYSMNVEVTDKGDVPEGYKVSRKEKRNFPLILESPSPNQTSLYFCASSTGGEKLFFGSGTQLSVL.

This chain links TRBV7-8 with TRBJ1-4; TRBD1 might be the D (6 bases). Germline V gives CDR1 SGHVS, CDR2 FQNEAQ. This CDR3 is built from 17 residues. V was pared by 3 bases and J by 11 bases, with 25 bases between. CDR3 coding DNA: TGTGCCAGCAGCTTTGACTTCCGGGACACTGCAGAAGGGAAACTGTTTTTT. Protein: CASSFDFRDTAEGKLFF.

This chain connects TRBV6-5 to TRBJ2-5; TRBD2 might be the D (5 bases). Germline-derived CDR1 and CDR2 are MNHEY and SVGAGI. The CDR3 length is 12 residues. Trimming cost V 8 bases and J 3 bases, with 10 bases left between them. This chain's CDR3 is CASGRLEETQYF. CDR3 in DNA: TGTGCCAGCGGGAGATTGGAAGAGACCCAGTACTTC.

This chain uses TRBV18 with TRBJ2-1; 11 bases align to TRBD2. Germline-derived CDR1 and CDR2 are KGHSH and LQKENI. Losses at the gene ends were 4 bases for V and 5 bases for J; bases not matched to a gene: 4. There are 15 residues in the CDR3. The CDR3 nucleotides read TGTGCCAGCTCACTCTTTAGCGGGGGGGACAATGAGCAGTTCTTC. Its translation: CASSLFSGGDNEQFF.

The chain combines TRBV6-6 with TRBJ1-2; D gene uncertain. V was cut by 6 bases and J by 1 base, with 12 bases left in between. The CDR3 has 14 amino acids. Germline CDR1 MNHNY, CDR2 SVGAGI (reference sequence). CDR3 sequence: CASSSHQVNYGYTF. CDR3 nucleotides: TGTGCCAGCAGCTCCCATCAAGTTAACTATGGCTACACCTTC.

The chain recombines TRBV5-1 with TRBJ2-5; D gene unclear. V lost 4 bases, J lost 2 bases, and 9 bases lay in between. The CDR3 has 13 amino acids. The germline V gene has CDR1 SGHRS and CDR2 YFSETQ. CDR3: CASSGPQQETQYF. In DNA form, the CDR3 reads TGCGCCAGCAGCGGGCCGCAGCAAGAGACCCAGTACTTC.

This clone showed up just once. The chain uses TRBV7-3 and TRBJ2-1, with D possibly being TRBD1 or TRBD2 (5 bases each). With 5 bases removed from V and 4 bases from J, the gap between germline ends came to 12 bases. Looked up from germline, CDR1 is SGHTA and CDR2 is FQGTGA. The CDR3 extends over 14 amino acids. CDR3 region: CASSPGTSYNEQFF. CDR3 sequence (DNA): TGTGCCAGCAGCCCCGGGACCAGTTACAATGAGCAGTTCTTC.

This clone came up once. Compared with germline, one end of the junction differs, possibly owing to a read error. The chain is built from TRBV18 and TRBJ2-7, with 7 nucleotides matching TRBD1. Germline-derived CDR1 and CDR2 are KGHSH and LQKENI. The CDR3 length is 12 residues. CDR3 in DNA: TGTGCCAGCTCACCAGAGTCCGGGACAGCTAACTTC. As protein: CASSPESGTANF.

Here the CDR3 DNA reads TGTGCCAGCAGTTTGAGTCCGGGCTTACAAGAGACCCAGTACTTC. This sequence encodes CASSLSPGLQETQYF. The V call is TRBV28, the J call TRBJ2-5; the D is unclear. The CDR3 loop spans 15 amino acids. Trimming took off 3 bases at V and 2 bases at J, with 13 bases between the two ends. From germline, CDR1 is MDHEN and CDR2 SYDVKM.

The chain is built from TRBV7-9 and TRBJ1-2; D is undetermined. Deletions cut 2 bases from V and 5 bases from J, with 18 bases between. The CDR3 totals 16 residues. The V gene's germline CDR1 is SEHNR and CDR2 FQNEAQ (reference sequence). This CDR3 reads CASSLYLRLRGYGYTF. The CDR3 coding sequence is TGTGCCAGCAGCTTATATCTGCGCCTTCGTGGGTATGGCTACACCTTC.

V gene TRBV7-9 combines with J gene TRBJ1-3, with unresolved D. Germline V gene lookup returns CDR1 SEHNR and CDR2 FQNEAQ (reference sequence). V lost 5 bases to trimming and J lost 4 bases, with 18 bases between them. This CDR3 is 16 amino acids long. This chain's CDR3 is CASSPSRTVLGNTIYF. The CDR3 DNA sequence: TGTGCCAGCAGCCCCTCTCGGACGGTACTCGGAAACACCATATATTTT. The full variable domain, in which reference TRBV7-9 and TRBJ1-3 provide the parts outside the CDR3, is DTGVSQNPRHKITKRGQNVTFRCDPISEHNRLYWYRQTLGQGPEFLTYFQNEAQLEKSRLLSDRFSAERPKGSFSTLEIQRTEQGDSAMYLCASSPSRTVLGNTIYFGEGSWLTVV.

The V and J genes are TRBV2 and TRBJ2-3; D is ambiguous. Trimming took off 7 bases at V and 7 bases at J, with 12 bases between the two ends. The CDR3 consists of 12 residues. Germline V gene data show CDR1 as SNHLY and CDR2 as FYNNEI. This CDR3 reads CASNNVKNTQYF. CDR3 DNA sequence: TGTGCCAGCAATAACGTCAAGAATACGCAGTATTTT.

This chain links TRBV18 with TRBJ1-5; D unresolved. Germline values: CDR1 KGHSH, CDR2 LQKENI. There are 13 residues in the CDR3. V shed 2 bases and J shed 7 bases, with 9 bases lying between them. CDR3 coding DNA: TGTGCCAGCTCACCAGCGTCAGACCAGCCCCAGCATTTT. Protein sequence: CASSPASDQPQHF.

The V and J genes are TRBV29-1 and TRBJ2-3, with 7 bases fitting TRBD2. This CDR3 spans 11 amino acids. From germline, CDR1 is SQVTM and CDR2 ANQGSEA. The V and J ends lost 7 bases and 6 bases, in that order; junction bases with no gene match: 4. The CDR3 sequence is CSAGLGDTQYF. CDR3 in DNA: TGCAGCGCAGGACTAGGGGATACGCAGTATTTT.

The chain joins TRBV5-1 to TRBJ2-5; D remains unclear. The length of the CDR3 is 13 residues. V lost 0 bases and J 4 bases, leaving 7 bases between the germline ends. In germline, CDR1 is SGHRS, CDR2 YFSETQ. For the CDR3, the DNA is TGCGCCAGCAGCTTGGGGACGGTAGAGACCCAGTACTTC. It translates to CASSLGTVETQYF.

This chain connects TRBV7-6 to TRBJ2-5, with D possibly being TRBD2 (5 bases). The V end lost 5 bases, the J end lost 0 bases, and 13 bases lay between the germline ends. CDR1 is SGHVS, CDR2 FNYEAQ, per germline. This CDR3 region has 15 residues. Here the CDR3 DNA reads TGTGCCAGCAGCGGGAGCGCCCTGTACCAAGAGACCCAGTACTTC. Translated: CASSGSALYQETQYF.

CDR3: CASSLPGIYGYTF. DNA for the CDR3: TGTGCCAGCAGTTTACCGGGGATCTATGGCTACACCTTC. The rearrangement links TRBV28 to TRBJ1-2; D gene uncertain. Germline V lookup: CDR1 MDHEN, CDR2 SYDVKM. V was cut by 2 bases and J by 4 bases, with 8 bases left in between. The CDR3 runs 13 residues.

The CDR3 DNA reads TGTGCCAGTAGGCCATCTTCGGGGATTATCTACGAGCAGTACTTC. It specifies CASRPSSGIIYEQYF. The rearrangement links TRBV19 to TRBJ2-7; D perhaps matches TRBD2 (5 bases). The CDR3 has 15 residues. Germline lookup yields CDR1 LNHDA and CDR2 SQIVND (reference sequence). Trimming took 6 bases from V and 3 from J, leaving 18 bases between them.

Only a few counts were recorded for this clone. The chain combines TRBV28 with TRBJ1-5; D ambiguous. The CDR3 runs 11 residues. The V end lost 11 bases, the J end lost 9 bases, and 14 bases lay between the germline ends. CDR1 and CDR2 (germline): MDHEN, SYDVKM. CDR3: CAAAAMGPQHF. The CDR3 DNA is TGTGCCGCGGCCGCTATGGGGCCCCAGCATTTT.

This sequence joins TRBV15 and TRBJ2-5; TRBD1 or TRBD2 may be the D gene (6 bases each). V was clipped by 0 bases and J by 1 base, with 9 bases between them. The CDR3 is 15 amino acids. Germline V gene lookup returns CDR1 LNHNV and CDR2 YYDKDF (reference sequence). CDR3 DNA: TGTGCCACCAGCAGAGATGGGGGGCTCCAAGAGACCCAGTACTTC. Its translation: CATSRDGGLQETQYF.

The chain joins TRBV9 to TRBJ1-1; D is unresolved. Germline V CDR1 and CDR2: SGDLS, YYNGEE. This CDR3 comprises 13 residues. Trimming pared 2 bases from V and 1 base from J, leaving 6 bases between. CDR3 DNA sequence: TGTGCCAGCAGCGTTGGGAAGAACACTGAAGCTTTCTTT. It specifies CASSVGKNTEAFF.

The chain combines TRBV2 with TRBJ2-2, with TRBD2 identical over 7 bases. The CDR3 runs to 11 residues. Trimming at V came to 8 bases and at J to 6 bases, leaving 0 bases not matched to a gene. Per germline, CDR1 SNHLY and CDR2 FYNNEI. This CDR3 reads CASGGAGELFF. The CDR3 DNA is TGTGCCAGCGGGGGGGCCGGGGAGCTGTTTTTT.

V is TRBV6-5 and J is TRBJ2-3, with 8 bases that match TRBD2. The CDR3 loop spans 15 amino acids. Germline V lookup: CDR1 MNHEY, CDR2 SVGAGI. Losses at the gene ends were 10 bases for V and 0 bases for J; bases not matched to a gene: 9. The CDR3 nucleotides are TGTGCCACAAGTTACGGGAGGGAGAGCACAGATACGCAGTATTTT. Its protein is CATSYGRESTDTQYF.

This sequence joins TRBV6-5 and TRBJ2-2; possibly TRBD2 for D (6 bases). V lost 6 bases and J lost 2, with 13 bases in between. Germline V gene sequence: CDR1 MNHEY, CDR2 SVGAGI. The CDR3 has 15 amino acids. In nucleotides, the CDR3 is TGTGCCAGCAGCATGGGACTTTTAAACACCGGGGAGCTGTTTTTT. This codes for CASSMGLLNTGELFF.

This clone was seen a single time. This chain joins TRBV6-1 and TRBJ1-1; D may be TRBD1 (6 bases). Trimming pared 7 bases from V and 4 bases from J, leaving 19 bases between. CDR1 MNHNS and CDR2 SASEGT come from the germline V gene. The CDR3 loop spans 15 amino acids. The CDR3 protein is CASTQFRGGLTEAFF. The CDR3 DNA reads TGTGCCAGCACCCAATTCCGGGGGGGGCTCACTGAAGCTTTCTTT.

This sequence joins TRBV5-1 and TRBJ2-3; TRBD2 agrees at 8 bases. This CDR3 comprises 15 residues. Per the germline V gene, CDR1 is SGHRS and CDR2 is YFSETQ. V trimming: 2 bases; J trimming: 3 bases; junction bases outside the gene matches: 5. The CDR3 DNA reads TGCGCCAGCAGCTTTAAGGGCGGGGGGACAGATACGCAGTATTTT. It translates to CASSFKGGGTDTQYF.

The chain recombines TRBV19 with TRBJ2-1; TRBD2 matches 9 bases. CDR3 length: 17 amino acids. In germline, CDR1 is LNHDA, CDR2 SQIVND (reference sequence). V lost 6 bases to trimming and J lost 0 bases; unmatched junction nucleotides: 9. The chain's CDR3 is CASRAGGREGSYNEQFF. DNA of the CDR3: TGTGCCAGTAGGGCCGGTGGGCGGGAGGGCTCCTACAATGAGCAGTTCTTC.

V gene TRBV6-1 combines with J gene TRBJ1-1; tentative D call: TRBD1 (6 bases). The CDR3 extends over 13 amino acids. Germline CDR1 is MNHNS and CDR2 is SASEGT. Trimming stripped 6 bases from V and 1 base from J, with 9 bases between. CDR3 in DNA: TGTGCCAGCAGGGTGACAGGGAACACTGAAGCTTTCTTT. Its translation: CASRVTGNTEAFF.

The rearrangement links TRBV2 to TRBJ1-4; a possible D gene is TRBD1 (5 bases). Trimming cost V 7 bases and J 4 bases, with 16 bases left between them. The germline gives CDR1 SNHLY, CDR2 FYNNEI. The CDR3 sequence is 15 residues long. The CDR3 nucleotides are TGTGCCAGCAAGGCCTCGACAGCCCTTAATGAAAAACTGTTTTTT. Translation: CASKASTALNEKLFF. The full variable domain, its missing parts supplied by reference TRBV2 and TRBJ1-4, is EPEVTQTPSHQVTQMGQEVILRCVPISNHLYFYWYRQILGQKVEFLVSFYNNEISEKSEIFDDQFSVERPDGSNFTLKIRSTKLEDSAMYFCASKASTALNEKLFFGSGTQLSVL.

V is TRBV5-1 and J is TRBJ1-4, with 7 bases aligning to TRBD1. Germline assignment: CDR1 SGHRS and CDR2 YFSETQ. The junction had 9 bases not matched to a gene; V was cut back by 3 bases and J by 7 bases. The CDR3 has 15 residues. The CDR3 is CASSSTGASGEKLFF. The DNA for the CDR3 is TGCGCCAGCAGCTCCACAGGGGCCTCAGGTGAAAAACTGTTTTTT.

The rearrangement links TRBV7-3 to TRBJ1-1; 7 positions agree with TRBD1. Germline trimming cut 2 bases from V and 5 bases from J; bases unmatched to any gene: 2. Germline assignment: CDR1 SGHTA and CDR2 FQGTGA. The CDR3 has 13 amino acids. CDR3 protein: CASSLSTGTEAFF. The CDR3 bases are TGTGCCAGCAGCTTATCGACAGGGACTGAAGCTTTCTTT.

This chain links TRBV2 with TRBJ1-1; 7 nucleotides line up with TRBD1. V was pared by 5 bases and J by 3 bases, with 6 bases of the junction left unmatched. There are 14 residues in the CDR3. Germline CDR1 is SNHLY and CDR2 is FYNNEI. CDR3 sequence: CASSRQGRDTEAFF. The DNA for the CDR3 is TGTGCCAGCAGTAGACAGGGACGGGACACTGAAGCTTTCTTT.